A single sample is the source of the 3 T cell receptor beta chains below, sequenced in a study of shared clonotypes between healthy human individuals. Assay used: immunoSEQ multiplex PCR; TCRdb lists only in-frame clones, some missing. The sample holds some 980,000 clones, 60% to 85% seen once. Sequenced: memory CD4+ T cells sorted from blood. Subset meaning: CD45RA-negative fraction. These receptor sequences come from a man aged 18 to 30 in good health.

This sequence joins TRBV5-6 and TRBJ2-4; 8 bases line up with TRBD1. The germline gives CDR1 SGHDT, CDR2 YYEEEE. CDR3 size: 16 residues. Unmatched junction bases numbered 9, after V lost 4 bases and J lost 3 bases. The CDR3 DNA reads as TGTGCCAGCAGCCACGGACAGGGTTTTGACAAAAACATTCAGTACTTC. Protein: CASSHGQGFDKNIQYF.

This CDR3 reads CASSPEPRGYGYTF. For the CDR3, the DNA is TGTGCCAGCAGCCCGGAACCCAGGGGCTATGGCTACACCTTC. This rearrangement joins TRBV7-2 to TRBJ1-2, with D perhaps matching TRBD1 (6 bases). CDR1 is SGHTA and CDR2 is FQGNSA in the germline V gene. The CDR3 is 14 amino acids. Trimming left V 5 bases short and J 4 bases short, with 14 bases between.

V and J are TRBV4-3 and TRBJ1-2, with D possibly TRBD1 on 6 matching bases. CDR1 LGHNA and CDR2 YSLEER come from the germline V gene. The CDR3 contains 17 residues. The V gene lost 0 bases and the J gene lost 3 bases, with 17 bases spanning the gap. CDR3 sequence (DNA): TGCGCCAGCAGCCAAGACCCTGGAGGGGGGGCGGACTATGGCTACACCTTC. Protein sequence: CASSQDPGGGADYGYTF.